This entry lists 28 T cell receptor beta chains sequenced from one sample in a study of shared clonotypes between healthy human individuals. Profiled with immunoSEQ multiplex PCR; TCRdb holds only in-frame clones, not every one. The data contain about 1 million clones, approximately 72% of them seen just once; the ten biggest clones take up 1.4% to 1.5%. The sequenced sample was memory CD4+ T cells sorted from blood. Regarding subset: CD45RA-negative fraction. Source of these receptors: a man between 18 and 29 years old in good health.

On this clone itself: Other DNA sequences of this sample code for an identical CDR3. The rearrangement uses TRBV6-6 and TRBJ2-7; 9 bases align to TRBD1. The CDR3 consists of 14 residues. V shed 2 bases and J 4 bases; nucleotides not matched to a gene: 3. Germline V gene sequence: CDR1 MNHNY, CDR2 SVGAGI (reference sequence). CDR3 DNA sequence: TGTGCCAGCAGTTACCTAGGGACAGGGTACGAGCAGTACTTC. Translation: CASSYLGTGYEQYF.

The rearrangement links TRBV7-9 to TRBJ2-1; D unclear. There are 11 residues in the CDR3. The germline gives CDR1 SEHNR, CDR2 FQNEAQ (reference sequence). The V end was cut by 7 bases, the J end by 7 bases, with 8 bases between. The CDR3 sequence: CASTDTNEQFF. CDR3 DNA: TGTGCCAGCACGGATACAAATGAGCAGTTCTTC.

V usage is TRBV18 and J usage is TRBJ2-7; 12 nucleotides align to TRBD1. Germline V gene sequence: CDR1 KGHSH, CDR2 LQKENI. V shed 6 bases and J 6 bases; nucleotides not matched to a gene: 9. CDR3 length equals 15 residues. The CDR3 bases are TGTGCCAGCTCTTCAGCGGGACAGGGGGCGTTCGAGCAGTACTTC. Translation gives CASSSAGQGAFEQYF.

With respect to this clone: The junction and the germline gene differ at one end; a read error may be behind it. The CDR3, as DNA: TGCGCCAGCAGCCGATGGGGACAGGACCCCACAAATACGCAGTATTTT. Translated, it gives CASSRWGQDPTNTQYF. The chain combines TRBV5-1 with TRBJ2-3; the match to TRBD1 covers 8 bases. From germline, CDR1 is SGHRS and CDR2 YFSETQ. CDR3 length: 16 residues.

The chain is built from TRBV14 and TRBJ2-2; no clear D gene. The V and J ends lost 4 bases and 1 base respectively, with 16 bases between them. This CDR3 is built from 17 residues. Germline V gene data show CDR1 as SGHDN and CDR2 as FVKESK. CDR3 sequence reads: CASSPLVGRMNTGELFF. The CDR3 DNA sequence: TGTGCCAGCAGCCCTCTAGTAGGGCGAATGAACACCGGGGAGCTGTTTTTT.

The chain links TRBV5-1 to TRBJ1-2; perhaps TRBD1 as D (6 bases). Between the trimmed V and J ends, which lost 5 bases and 0 bases, there was a span of 14 bases. This CDR3 contains 15 residues. CDR1 and CDR2 (germline): SGHRS, YFSETQ. This chain's CDR3 is CASSREGEANYGYTF. The CDR3 bases are TGCGCCAGCAGTCGGGAGGGGGAAGCTAACTATGGCTACACCTTC.

The CDR3: CASSEAGGGITEAFF. CDR3 bases: TGTGCCAGCAGTGAAGCGGGCGGGGGTATCACTGAAGCTTTCTTT. The gene calls are TRBV2 and TRBJ1-1; TRBD1 might be the D (5 bases). This CDR3 has 15 amino acids. Trimming shortened V by 0 bases and J by 4 bases, and 12 bases separated the two germline ends. Germline V gene sequence: CDR1 SNHLY, CDR2 FYNNEI.

The rearrangement uses TRBV6-1 and TRBJ2-5; 7 nucleotides match TRBD1. The CDR3 runs to 16 residues. Germline CDR1 MNHNS, CDR2 SASEGT. V was clipped by 4 bases and J by 5 bases; unmatched bases: 13. CDR3 DNA sequence: TGTGCCAGCAGTGTTATGACAGGGAATTTGAGGGAGACCCAGTACTTC. Encoded protein: CASSVMTGNLRETQYF.

The count of this clone is one. The genes are TRBV29-1 and TRBJ1-2; D possibly corresponds to TRBD1 (6 bases). Germline CDR1 reads SQVTM; CDR2 reads ANQGSEA. Trimming took 8 bases from V and 4 from J, leaving 11 bases between them. The CDR3 spans 11 residues. CDR3 sequence (DNA): TGCAGCCCGAAGGACAGCTATGGCTACACCTTC. It specifies CSPKDSYGYTF.

This CDR3 reads CASIKQGAAYEQYF. Here the CDR3 DNA reads TGTGCCAGCATCAAACAGGGGGCGGCATACGAGCAGTACTTC. The V call is TRBV6-6, the J call TRBJ2-7; 9 positions match TRBD1. The CDR3 length is 14 residues. Germline assignment: CDR1 MNHNY and CDR2 SVGAGI (reference sequence). With V trimmed by 7 bases and J by 4 bases, 8 bases remained unmatched.

This chain connects TRBV30 to TRBJ2-7, with unresolved D. CDR1 is GTSNPN and CDR2 is SVGIG in the germline V gene (reference sequence). V lost 1 base, J lost 6 bases, and 7 bases lay in between. The CDR3 totals 11 residues. The CDR3 nucleotides are TGTGCCTGGAGTGCCCCGGGCGAGCAGTACTTC. This gives the protein CAWSAPGEQYF.

The V call is TRBV7-2, the J call TRBJ2-5; TRBD2 might be the D (6 bases). Germline V gene sequence: CDR1 SGHTA, CDR2 FQGNSA. The CDR3 runs 16 residues. V dropped 5 bases and J dropped 1 base, with 17 bases sitting between them. The CDR3 region is CASSRNGGGPQETQYF. CDR3 in DNA: TGTGCCAGCAGCAGGAATGGGGGAGGTCCCCAAGAGACCCAGTACTTC. Drawing the rest from reference TRBV7-2 and TRBJ2-5, the complete variable domain is GAGVSQSPSNKVTEKGKDVELRCDPISGHTALYWYRQSLGQGLEFLIYFQGNSAPDKSGLPSDRFSAERTGGSVSTLTIQRTQQEDSAVYLCASSRNGGGPQETQYFGPGTRLLVL.

The chain employs TRBV5-4 and TRBJ2-1, with D perhaps TRBD2 (5 bases). In germline, CDR1 is SGHNT, CDR2 YYREEE (reference sequence). The CDR3 has 13 amino acids. V was pared by 4 bases and J by 8 bases, with 13 bases between. The CDR3 loop is CASSLRVADEQFF. CDR3 sequence (DNA): TGTGCCAGCAGCCTGAGGGTGGCCGATGAGCAGTTCTTC.

The chain is built from TRBV2 and TRBJ1-2; D ambiguous. V lost 7 bases and J lost 4, with 7 bases in between. CDR3 length: 11 amino acids. Germline V lookup: CDR1 SNHLY, CDR2 FYNNEI. The CDR3 is CASTESYGYTF. DNA for the CDR3: TGTGCCAGCACGGAATCCTATGGCTACACCTTC.

There are a few counts of this clone. The chain has TRBV6-5 and TRBJ2-7; D possibly corresponds to TRBD2 (6 bases). CDR1 MNHEY and CDR2 SVGAGI come from the germline V gene. The ends were cut back, 6 bases at V and 7 bases at J, with 22 bases in the middle. This CDR3 is built from 15 residues. The DNA of the CDR3 is TGTGCCAGCAGCCAGTCGGGACTCGCAACGGGGGAGCAGTACTTC. Protein sequence: CASSQSGLATGEQYF.

The rearrangement uses TRBV2 and TRBJ2-1; D call uncertain. V lost 8 bases and J lost 7, with 18 bases in between. This CDR3 region has 14 residues. Germline V lookup: CDR1 SNHLY, CDR2 FYNNEI. This chain's CDR3 is CASPRSSRWNEQFF. CDR3 DNA: TGTGCCAGCCCTAGGAGTTCTCGTTGGAATGAGCAGTTCTTC.

The V call is TRBV11-2, the J call TRBJ2-7, with 11 bases lining up with TRBD2. This CDR3 spans 16 amino acids. Trimming cost V 5 bases and J 3 bases; bases outside gene matches: 9. Germline CDR1 reads SGHAT; CDR2 reads FQNNGV. CDR3 residues: CASSNIGTSGLYEQYF. The CDR3 bases are TGTGCCAGCAGCAACATCGGGACTAGCGGCCTCTACGAGCAGTACTTC. Combining the CDR3 with reference TRBV11-2 and TRBJ2-7 gives the whole variable domain EAGVAQSPRYKIIEKRQSVAFWCNPISGHATLYWYQQILGQGPKLLIQFQNNGVVDDSQLPKDRFSAERLKGVDSTLKIQPAKLEDSAVYLCASSNIGTSGLYEQYFGPGTRLTVT.

This clone was seen a single time. V and J are TRBV7-2 and TRBJ1-1; D perhaps matches TRBD1 (5 bases). Trimming took off 4 bases at V and 6 bases at J, with 15 bases between the two ends. The CDR3 spans 14 residues. In germline, CDR1 is SGHTA, CDR2 FQGNSA. The CDR3 spells CASSSLREGAEAFF. The CDR3 bases are TGTGCCAGCAGCTCACTAAGGGAAGGGGCTGAAGCTTTCTTT.

As regards this clone: Other DNA sequences of this sample code for an identical CDR3. The V and J genes are TRBV9 and TRBJ2-1; maybe TRBD2 (6 bases). Germline V gives CDR1 SGDLS, CDR2 YYNGEE. V lost 0 bases and J 8 bases, leaving 6 bases between the germline ends. The CDR3 totals 12 residues. DNA for the CDR3: TGTGCCAGCAGCGTAGGGGGGGATGAGCAGTTCTTC. Translated, it gives CASSVGGDEQFF.

The chain uses TRBV7-2 and TRBJ2-2; D gene uncertain. CDR1 and CDR2 (germline): SGHTA, FQGNSA. This CDR3 has 13 amino acids. V gave up 1 base and J gave up 6 bases, with 6 bases separating them. This CDR3 is CASSLVWSGELFF. The CDR3 DNA follows: TGTGCCAGCAGCTTAGTTTGGTCCGGGGAGCTGTTTTTT.

In its sample, this clone was seen a few times. Different DNA sequences within this sample yield the same CDR3. The chain employs TRBV5-1 and TRBJ2-3; tentatively, D is TRBD1 or TRBD2 (6 bases each). Per germline, CDR1 SGHRS and CDR2 YFSETQ. CDR3 size: 15 residues. V was shortened by 3 bases and J by 1 base, with 12 bases between the two germline ends. The CDR3 sequence is CASSWRGDRTDTQYF. The CDR3 nucleotides are TGCGCCAGCAGCTGGAGGGGGGATCGCACAGATACGCAGTATTTT. Filled out from reference TRBV5-1 and TRBJ2-3, the complete variable domain reads KAGVTQTPRYLIKTRGQQVTLSCSPISGHRSVSWYQQTPGQGLQFLFEYFSETQRNKGNFPGRFSGRQFSNSRSEMNVSTLELGDSALYLCASSWRGDRTDTQYFGPGTRLTVL.

This clone showed up just a few times. This sequence joins TRBV19 and TRBJ1-5; D gene ambiguous. This CDR3 spans 14 amino acids. V dropped 5 bases and J dropped 0 bases, with 8 bases sitting between them. Germline CDR1 and CDR2: LNHDA and SQIVND (reference sequence). The DNA of the CDR3 is TGTGCCAGTAGTCGCAGGAATAGCAATCAGCCCCAGCATTTT. It is translated as CASSRRNSNQPQHF.

CDR3 sequence (DNA): TGTGCCAGCAGTTTGCAGGGGGCTAACACTGAAGCTTTCTTT. It translates to CASSLQGANTEAFF. This chain joins TRBV6-6 and TRBJ1-1; 8 nucleotides align to TRBD1. V dropped 4 bases and J dropped 2; count of bases not matched to a gene: 3. CDR1 and CDR2 (germline): MNHNY, SVGAGI (reference sequence). The CDR3 extends over 14 amino acids.

The chain has TRBV15 and TRBJ1-5, with D unresolved. The germline V gene has CDR1 LNHNV and CDR2 YYDKDF (reference sequence). This CDR3 region has 14 residues. V lost 0 bases and J lost 6, with 9 bases in between. The CDR3 nucleotides are TGTGCCACCAGCAGAGATGGCGGGATTCAGCCCCAGCATTTT. Protein product: CATSRDGGIQPQHF.

The chain recombines TRBV13 with TRBJ2-7; 8 bases agree with TRBD2. With 2 bases clipped from V and 0 bases from J, the junction kept 6 bases outside the gene matches. CDR1 PRHDT and CDR2 FYEKMQ come from the germline V gene (reference sequence). The CDR3 is 16 residues long. The CDR3 reads CASSLPSGRGSYEQYF. CDR3 bases: TGTGCCAGCAGCTTACCAAGCGGGAGAGGCTCCTACGAGCAGTACTTC.

V usage is TRBV29-1 and J usage is TRBJ2-3; D may be TRBD2 (6 bases). The CDR3 has 11 amino acids. V lost 3 bases, J lost 10 bases, and 11 bases lay in between. CDR1 is SQVTM and CDR2 is ANQGSEA in the germline V gene. DNA for the CDR3: TGCAGCGTTGAGCGGGGCAAGGCGCAGTATTTT. Residues: CSVERGKAQYF.

The V and J genes are TRBV5-8 and TRBJ2-7, with unresolved D. CDR3 length: 15 residues. V lost 1 base to trimming and J lost 4 bases, with 15 bases between them. Per germline, CDR1 SGHTS and CDR2 YDEGEE. The CDR3 protein is CASSLSVAGVYEQYF. The DNA of the CDR3 is TGTGCCAGCAGCTTGTCCGTGGCAGGAGTTTACGAGCAGTACTTC.

This clone was seen only a few times. The CDR3 loop is CASSPRRQLNTGELFF. The CDR3 coding sequence is TGTGCCAGCTCCCCTAGAAGACAATTGAACACCGGGGAGCTGTTTTTT. V and J are TRBV27 and TRBJ2-2; D gene uncertain. This CDR3 is 16 amino acids long. Trimming left V 8 bases short and J 1 base short, with 17 bases between. Germline assignment: CDR1 MNHEY and CDR2 SMNVEV (reference sequence).